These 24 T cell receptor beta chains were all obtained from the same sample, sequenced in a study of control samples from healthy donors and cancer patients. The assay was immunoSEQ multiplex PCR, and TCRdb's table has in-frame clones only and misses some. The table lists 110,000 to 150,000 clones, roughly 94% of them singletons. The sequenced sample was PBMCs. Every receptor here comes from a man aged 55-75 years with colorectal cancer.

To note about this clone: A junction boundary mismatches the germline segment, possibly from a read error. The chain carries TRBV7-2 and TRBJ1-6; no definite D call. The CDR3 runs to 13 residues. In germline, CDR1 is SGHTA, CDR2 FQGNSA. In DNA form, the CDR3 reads TGTGCCAGCAGCCTAGCCCTTAATTCACCCCTCCACTTT. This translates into CASSLALNSPLHF.

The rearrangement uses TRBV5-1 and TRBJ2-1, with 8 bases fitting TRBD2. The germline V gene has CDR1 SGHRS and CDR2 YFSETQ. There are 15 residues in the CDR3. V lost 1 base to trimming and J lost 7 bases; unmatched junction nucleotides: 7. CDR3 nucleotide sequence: TGCGCCAGCAGCTTGACCCGGGAGGGGGGAAATGAGCAGTTCTTC. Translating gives CASSLTREGGNEQFF. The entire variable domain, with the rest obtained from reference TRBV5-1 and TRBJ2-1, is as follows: KAGVTQTPRYLIKTRGQQVTLSCSPISGHRSVSWYQQTPGQGLQFLFEYFSETQRNKGNFPGRFSGRQFSNSRSEMNVSTLELGDSALYLCASSLTREGGNEQFFGPGTRLTVL.

CDR3 sequence (DNA): TGTGCCAGAAACAATCAGGGTCTAGGCACTGAAGCTTTCTTT. Residues: CARNNQGLGTEAFF. The chain uses TRBV5-3 and TRBJ1-1; D may be TRBD1 (5 bases). TRBV5-3 is given ORF status, its function remaining uncertain. The V gene lost 6 bases and the J gene lost 4 bases, with 16 bases spanning the gap. The CDR3 is made up of 14 amino acids.

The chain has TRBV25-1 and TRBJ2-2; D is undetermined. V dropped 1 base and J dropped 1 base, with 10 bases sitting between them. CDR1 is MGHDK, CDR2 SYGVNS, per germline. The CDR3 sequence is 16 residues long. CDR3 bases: TGTGCCAGCAGTGAATCCCTTACACTGAACACCGGGGAGCTGTTTTTT. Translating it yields CASSESLTLNTGELFF.

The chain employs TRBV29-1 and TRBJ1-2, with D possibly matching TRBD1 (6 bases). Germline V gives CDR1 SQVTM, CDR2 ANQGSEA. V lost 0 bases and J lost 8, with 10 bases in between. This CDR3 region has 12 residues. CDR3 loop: CSVEDPGEGYTF. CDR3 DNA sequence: TGCAGCGTTGAAGACCCAGGGGAAGGCTACACCTTC.

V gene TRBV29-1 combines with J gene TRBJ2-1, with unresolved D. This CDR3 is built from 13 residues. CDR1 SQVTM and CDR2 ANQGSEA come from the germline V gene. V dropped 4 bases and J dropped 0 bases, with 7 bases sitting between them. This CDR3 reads CSVGGTSYNEQFF. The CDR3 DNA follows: TGCAGCGTTGGGGGAACCTCCTACAATGAGCAGTTCTTC.

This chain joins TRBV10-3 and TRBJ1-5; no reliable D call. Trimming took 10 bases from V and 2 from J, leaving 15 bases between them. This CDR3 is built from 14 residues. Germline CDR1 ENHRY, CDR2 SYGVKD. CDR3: CATSSGPGNQPQHF. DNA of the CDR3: TGTGCCACCTCCTCCGGGCCGGGCAATCAGCCCCAGCATTTT.

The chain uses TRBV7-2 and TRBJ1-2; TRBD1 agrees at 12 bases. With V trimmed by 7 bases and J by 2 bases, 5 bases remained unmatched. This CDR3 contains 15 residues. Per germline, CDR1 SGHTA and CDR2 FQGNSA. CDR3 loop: CASTRDRGQNYGYTF. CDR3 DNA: TGTGCCAGCACTAGGGACAGGGGGCAAAACTATGGCTACACCTTC.

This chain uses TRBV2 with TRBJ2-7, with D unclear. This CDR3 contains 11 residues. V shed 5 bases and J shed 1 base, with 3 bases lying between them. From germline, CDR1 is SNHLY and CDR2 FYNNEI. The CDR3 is CASSRSYEQYF. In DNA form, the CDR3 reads TGTGCCAGCAGTCGGTCCTACGAGCAGTACTTC.

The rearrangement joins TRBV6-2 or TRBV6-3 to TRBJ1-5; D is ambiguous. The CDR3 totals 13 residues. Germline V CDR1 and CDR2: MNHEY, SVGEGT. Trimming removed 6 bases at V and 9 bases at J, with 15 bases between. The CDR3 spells CASSPSSWGPQHF. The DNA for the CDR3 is TGTGCCAGCAGCCCCTCCTCTTGGGGGCCCCAGCATTTT.

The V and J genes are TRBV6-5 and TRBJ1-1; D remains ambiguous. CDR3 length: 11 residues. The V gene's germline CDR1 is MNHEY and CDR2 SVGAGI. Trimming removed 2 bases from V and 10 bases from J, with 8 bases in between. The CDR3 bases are TGTGCCAGCAGTTACAAGGGAGGAGCTTTCTTT. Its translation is CASSYKGGAFF.

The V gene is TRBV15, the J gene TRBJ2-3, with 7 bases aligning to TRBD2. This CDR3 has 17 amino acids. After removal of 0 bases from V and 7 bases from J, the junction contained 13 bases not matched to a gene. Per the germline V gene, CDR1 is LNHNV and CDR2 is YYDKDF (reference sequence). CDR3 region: CATSRDRAGSDIYTQYF. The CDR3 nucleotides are TGTGCCACCAGCAGAGATCGAGCGGGGTCCGATATATATACGCAGTATTTT. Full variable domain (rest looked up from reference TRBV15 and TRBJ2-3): DAMVIQNPRYQVTQFGKPVTLSCSQTLNHNVMYWYQQKSSQAPKLLFHYYDKDFNNEADTPDNFQSRRPNTSFCFLDIRSPGLGDTAMYLCATSRDRAGSDIYTQYFGPGTRLTVL.

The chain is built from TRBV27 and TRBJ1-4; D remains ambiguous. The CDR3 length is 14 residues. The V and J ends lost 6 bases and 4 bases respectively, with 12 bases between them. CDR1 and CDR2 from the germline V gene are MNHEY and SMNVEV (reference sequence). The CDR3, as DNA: TGTGCCAGCAGCCTCCAGCGGGGTAATGAAAAACTGTTTTTT. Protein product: CASSLQRGNEKLFF.

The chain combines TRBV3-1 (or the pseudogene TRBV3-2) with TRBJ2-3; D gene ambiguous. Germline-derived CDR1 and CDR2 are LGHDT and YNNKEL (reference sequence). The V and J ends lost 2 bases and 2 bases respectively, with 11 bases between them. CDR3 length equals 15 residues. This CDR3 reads CASSQNLGTTDTQYF. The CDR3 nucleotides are TGTGCCAGCAGCCAAAACCTAGGAACCACAGATACGCAGTATTTT.

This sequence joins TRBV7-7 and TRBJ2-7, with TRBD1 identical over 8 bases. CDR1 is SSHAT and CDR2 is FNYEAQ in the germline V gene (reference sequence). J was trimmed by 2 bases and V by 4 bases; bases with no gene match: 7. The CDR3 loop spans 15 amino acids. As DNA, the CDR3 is TGTGCCAGCAGCTCCCCGGGACAGGATACCTACGAGCAGTACTTC. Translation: CASSSPGQDTYEQYF.

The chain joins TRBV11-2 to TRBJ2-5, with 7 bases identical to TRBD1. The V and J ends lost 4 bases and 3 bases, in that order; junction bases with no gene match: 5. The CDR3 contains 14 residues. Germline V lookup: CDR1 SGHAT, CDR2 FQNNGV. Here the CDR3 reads CASSSGQLKETQYF. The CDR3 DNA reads TGTGCCAGCAGCTCGGGACAGCTGAAAGAGACCCAGTACTTC. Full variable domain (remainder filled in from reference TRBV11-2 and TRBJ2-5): EAGVAQSPRYKIIEKRQSVAFWCNPISGHATLYWYQQILGQGPKLLIQFQNNGVVDDSQLPKDRFSAERLKGVDSTLKIQPAKLEDSAVYLCASSSGQLKETQYFGPGTRLLVL.

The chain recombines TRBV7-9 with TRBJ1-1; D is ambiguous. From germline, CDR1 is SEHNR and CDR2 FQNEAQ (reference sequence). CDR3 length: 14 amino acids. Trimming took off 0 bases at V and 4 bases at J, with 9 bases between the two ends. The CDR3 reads CASSLAVLGTEAFF. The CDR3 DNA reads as TGTGCCAGCAGCTTAGCGGTGCTGGGCACTGAAGCTTTCTTT.

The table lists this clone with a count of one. The CDR3 nucleotides are TGTGCCACCTACTCCTCAACAGGGAACACCGGGGAGCTGTTTTTT. It encodes CATYSSTGNTGELFF. The chain is built from TRBV24-1 and TRBJ2-2; weak D call: TRBD1 (5 bases). V dropped 9 bases and J dropped 1 base, with 14 bases sitting between them. This CDR3 is built from 15 residues. Germline V gives CDR1 KGHDR, CDR2 SFDVKD.

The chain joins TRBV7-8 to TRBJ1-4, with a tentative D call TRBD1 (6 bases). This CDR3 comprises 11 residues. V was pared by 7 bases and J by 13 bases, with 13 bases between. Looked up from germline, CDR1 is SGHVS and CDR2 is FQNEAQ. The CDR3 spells CASTPGGPLFF. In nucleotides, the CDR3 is TGTGCCAGCACCCCGGGGGGGCCACTGTTTTTT.

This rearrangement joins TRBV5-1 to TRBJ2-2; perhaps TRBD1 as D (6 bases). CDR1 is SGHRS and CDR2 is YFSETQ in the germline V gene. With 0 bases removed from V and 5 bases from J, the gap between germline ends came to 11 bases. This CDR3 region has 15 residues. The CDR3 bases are TGCGCCAGCAGCTTGGACAGGGTGGGAACCGGGGAGCTGTTTTTT. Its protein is CASSLDRVGTGELFF.

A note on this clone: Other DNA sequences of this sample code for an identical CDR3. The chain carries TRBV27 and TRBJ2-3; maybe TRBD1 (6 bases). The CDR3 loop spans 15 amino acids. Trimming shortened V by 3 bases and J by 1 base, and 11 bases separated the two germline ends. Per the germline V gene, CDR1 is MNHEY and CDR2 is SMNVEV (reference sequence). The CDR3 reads CASSFRQVGTDTQYF. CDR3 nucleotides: TGTGCCAGCAGTTTCAGACAGGTGGGCACAGATACGCAGTATTTT.

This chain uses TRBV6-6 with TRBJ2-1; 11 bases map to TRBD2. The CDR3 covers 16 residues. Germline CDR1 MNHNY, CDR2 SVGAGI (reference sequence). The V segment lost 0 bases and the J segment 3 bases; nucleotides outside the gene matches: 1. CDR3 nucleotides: TGTGCCAGCAGTTACTCCCTAGCGGGGGGCTACAATGAGCAGTTCTTC. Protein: CASSYSLAGGYNEQFF.

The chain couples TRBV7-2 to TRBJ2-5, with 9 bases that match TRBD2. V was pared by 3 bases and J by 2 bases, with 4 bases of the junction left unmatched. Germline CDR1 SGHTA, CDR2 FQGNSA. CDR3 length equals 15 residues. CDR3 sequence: CASSFQTSGQETQYF. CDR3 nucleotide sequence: TGTGCCAGCAGCTTCCAAACTAGCGGGCAAGAGACCCAGTACTTC.

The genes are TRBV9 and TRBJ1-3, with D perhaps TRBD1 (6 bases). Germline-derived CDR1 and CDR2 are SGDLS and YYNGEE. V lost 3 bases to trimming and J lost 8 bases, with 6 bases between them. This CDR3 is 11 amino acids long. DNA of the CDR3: TGTGCCAGCAGCGCAGGGGACACCATATATTTT. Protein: CASSAGDTIYF.